This T cell receptor (beta chain) comes out of a study of blood T cell repertoires in COVID-19 (dated by TCRdb to 2018 to 2021). About the investigation overall: The collaborator samples originated in the United States, Italy and Spain and spanned the acute and convalescent phases of COVID-19. Nearly every sample came with metadata listing a de-identified subject ID, COVID-19 status, age in years and sex. Subjects who had been exposed to COVID-19, were actively infected with it, or had recovered from it provided the deeply sampled blood TCRbeta repertoires that made up the dataset. The prospective study material was composed of cDNA or gDNA derived from T cells, B-cell-depleted T cells, or PBMCs. The repertoires were released in a freely available public database intended as a resource for research on the immune response to SARS-CoV-2. Where available, HLA class I and class II types were obtained from metadata supplied by the sample provider rather than from assay-based typing. Samples were obtained from the ongoing ImmuneRACE study (first 160 participants) and from about 1,300 subjects provided by 6 global collaborators.

The germline V gene encodes CDR1 SNHLY and CDR2 FYNNEI. The CDR3 contains 12 residues, cysteine and phenylalanine counted. Only the CDR3 portion is preserved as DNA: 36 bases, with reading frame beginning at the first base. V is clipped by 5 bases and J by 2 bases, and the sequence between their germline boundaries is 5 bases long. One collaborating source in Seattle enrolled patients during active infection and followed them longitudinally through the course of disease. Collaborating institutions collected whole blood in K2EDTA tubes following their own protocols. For TCRbeta analysis, collaborators shipped samples in one of three forms: frozen whole blood, isolated PBMCs, or DNA extracted from either of those sample types. The paper as a whole reports these results and caveats: The quantity of clinical and demographic metadata differed by source and by participant and was supplied without curation.

TCRbeta CDR3 regions were amplified from genomic DNA by means of the immunoSEQ Assay, a bias-controlled multiplex PCR. The original methods were these. Within the assay, amplification of reference gene primers was used to estimate how many nucleated cells each sample contained. To quantify the absolute abundance of each unique TCRbeta CDR3 rearrangement, sequence reads were collapsed and filtered. Productive Simpson clonality was computed per sample as the square root of Simpson's diversity index over productive rearrangements. TCRdb limited this immuneACCESS table to in-frame rearrangements with V and J called. A share of clones is missing; checked studies link under half to unresolved V genes, and the rest is unexplained. Clonal size and the V and J genes are those of that table, whereas D and trimming came from the DNA. Counted in this sample were about 300,000 clones; around 85% of them appeared once. In total, the top ten clones hold approximately 1.5% of the sample.

A remark on this clone: What this receptor recognizes is not known. The input lacks base qualities; no much larger clone sits a single base away.

The source is a human donor with COVID-19, enrolled during active disease. The donor label of this sample is uncertain. The sample comprised peripheral blood. The chain uses TRBV2 and TRBJ2-3; no D gene call is confident. CDR3 reads: CASSTDTDTQYF. The DNA sequence reads TGTGCCAGCAGTACTGACACAGATACGCAGTATTTT.